Below are 3 T cell receptor beta chains sequenced from a single sample in a study of T-cell memory formation after mild COVID-19. Via MiXCR, TCRdb re-called the 5' RACE reads, giving one row per CDR3 protein. The sample carries almost 350,000 distinct CDR3 sequences, less than 25% recorded once. The sample comprised PBMCs or a T cell subset sorted from them (not recorded which). The receptors were sampled from a man between 18 and 35 years old who had mild COVID-19 (a few samples of this study predate the infection). Cell type and time point are not known.

This clonotype has just one count. The chain employs TRBV28 and TRBJ1-4; D remains ambiguous. The V gene's germline CDR1 is MDHEN and CDR2 SYDVKM. Trimming left V 6 bases short and J 10 bases short, with 24 bases between. This CDR3 contains 16 residues. The CDR3 loop reads CASSSLGRWAVGKLFF. As DNA, the CDR3 is TGTGCCAGCAGCTCCTTGGGTAGGTGGGCGGTTGGAAAACTGTTTTTT. Complete variable domain (other parts from reference TRBV28 and TRBJ1-4): DVKVTQSSRYLVKRTGEKVFLECVQDMDHENMFWYRQDPGLGLRLIYFSYDVKMKEKGDIPEGYSVSREKKERFSLILESASTNQTSMYLCASSSLGRWAVGKLFFGSGTQLSVL.

V is TRBV5-4 and J is TRBJ1-2; D not certain. This CDR3 region has 15 residues. The V gene's germline CDR1 is SGHNT and CDR2 YYREEE (reference sequence). Trimming removed 4 bases from V and 4 bases from J, with 17 bases in between. CDR3 protein: CASSHISAVPYGYTF. The CDR3 region has the DNA TGTGCCAGCAGCCACATTTCGGCAGTTCCCTATGGCTACACCTTC.

This clonotype occurred a few times. The chain couples TRBV7-2 to TRBJ1-1; 7 bases are a match to TRBD1. V trimming: 6 bases; J trimming: 5 bases; junction bases outside the gene matches: 6. Germline CDR1 SGHTA, CDR2 FQGNSA. The CDR3 extends over 13 amino acids. CDR3 sequence (DNA): TGTGCCAGCAGACACAGGGGAGGGACTGAAGCTTTCTTT. It yields the protein CASRHRGGTEAFF.